The clone carrying this T cell receptor (beta chain) was found a few times. Germline V lookup: CDR1 MGHDK, CDR2 SYGVNS. This CDR3 has 15 amino acids. Unmatched junction bases numbered 6, after V lost 5 bases and J lost 1 base. Generated by immunoSEQ multiplex PCR, the TCRdb table keeps only in-frame clones and is missing some. The sample records about 510,000 clones, over 60% being singletons. This sample was taken from a study of shared clonotypes between healthy human individuals. Specimen: PBMCs. The chain recombines TRBV25-1 with TRBJ1-1; 8 nucleotides line up with TRBD1. The source is a woman aged 40 to 55 in good health. Some clones in this sample may be carry-over from other donors' samples. The DNA for the CDR3 is TGTGCCAGCAGTATCTCGGACAGGGCGAACACTGAAGCTTTCTTT. The encoded protein is CASSISDRANTEAFF.